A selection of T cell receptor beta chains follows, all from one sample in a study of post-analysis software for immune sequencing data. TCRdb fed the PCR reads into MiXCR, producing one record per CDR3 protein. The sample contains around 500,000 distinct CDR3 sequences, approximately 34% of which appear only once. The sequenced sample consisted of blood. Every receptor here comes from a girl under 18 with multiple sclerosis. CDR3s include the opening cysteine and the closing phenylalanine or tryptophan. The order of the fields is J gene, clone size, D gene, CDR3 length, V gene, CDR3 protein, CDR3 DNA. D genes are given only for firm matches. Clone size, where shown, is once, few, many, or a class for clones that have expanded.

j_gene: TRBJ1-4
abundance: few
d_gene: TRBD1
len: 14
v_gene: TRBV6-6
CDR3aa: CASSSQGAGEKLFF
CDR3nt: TGTGCCAGCAGTAGTCAGGGGGCGGGGGAAAAACTGTTTTTT

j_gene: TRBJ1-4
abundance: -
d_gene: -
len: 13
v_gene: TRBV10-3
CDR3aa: CAISESTNEKLFF
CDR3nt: TGTGCCATCAGTGAGTCCACTAATGAAAAACTGTTTTTT

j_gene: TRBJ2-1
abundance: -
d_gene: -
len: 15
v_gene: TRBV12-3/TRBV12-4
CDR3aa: CANSPGHSSHNEQFF
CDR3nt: TGTGCCAACAGCCCGGGACATTCCTCCCACAATGAGCAGTTCTTC

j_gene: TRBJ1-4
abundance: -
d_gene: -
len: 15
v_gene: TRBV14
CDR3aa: CVSNQDPATNEKLFF
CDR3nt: TGTGTCAGCAACCAAGATCCTGCAACTAATGAAAAACTGTTTTTT

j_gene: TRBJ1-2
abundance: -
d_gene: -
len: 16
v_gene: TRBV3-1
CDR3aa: CASSHKRGQLNYGYTF
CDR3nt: TGTGCCAGCAGCCACAAGAGGGGTCAGCTCAACTATGGCTACACCTTC

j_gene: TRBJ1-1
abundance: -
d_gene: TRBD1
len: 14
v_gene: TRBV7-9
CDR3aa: CASSHGQGRAEAFF
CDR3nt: TGTGCCAGCAGCCACGGACAGGGAAGGGCTGAAGCTTTCTTT

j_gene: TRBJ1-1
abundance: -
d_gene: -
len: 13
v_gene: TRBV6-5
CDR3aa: CASSLGASRGAFF
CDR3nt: TGTGCCAGCAGCCTGGGGGCCTCCCGAGGGGCTTTCTTT

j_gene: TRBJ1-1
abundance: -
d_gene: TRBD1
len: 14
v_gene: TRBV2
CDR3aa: CASSRQGWNTEAFF
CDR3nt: TGTGCCAGCAGCCGACAGGGATGGAACACTGAAGCTTTCTTT

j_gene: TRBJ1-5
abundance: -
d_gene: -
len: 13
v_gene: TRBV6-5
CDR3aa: CATGPTSTQPQHF
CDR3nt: TGTGCCACGGGGCCCACCTCCACTCAGCCCCAGCATTTT

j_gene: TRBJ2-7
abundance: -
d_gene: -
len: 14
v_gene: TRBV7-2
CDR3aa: CASSFGTFSYEQYF
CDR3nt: TGTGCCAGCAGCTTCGGGACATTTTCCTACGAGCAGTACTTC

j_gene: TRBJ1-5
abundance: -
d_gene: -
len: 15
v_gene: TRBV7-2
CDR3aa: CASSLAPGDNQPQHF
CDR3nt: TGTGCCAGCAGCTTAGCGCCAGGGGACAATCAGCCCCAGCATTTT

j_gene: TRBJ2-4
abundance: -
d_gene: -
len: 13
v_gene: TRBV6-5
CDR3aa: CASRGIAKNIQYF
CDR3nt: TGTGCCAGCAGGGGGATAGCCAAAAACATTCAGTACTTC

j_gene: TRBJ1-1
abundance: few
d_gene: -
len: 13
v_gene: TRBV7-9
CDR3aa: CASSSSMNTEAFF
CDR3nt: TGTGCCAGCAGCTCCTCCATGAACACTGAAGCTTTCTTT

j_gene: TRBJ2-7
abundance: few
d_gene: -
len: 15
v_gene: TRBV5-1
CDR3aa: CASSSTGTLGREQYF
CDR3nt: TGCGCCAGCAGCTCAACCGGGACCCTGGGTCGAGAGCAGTACTTC

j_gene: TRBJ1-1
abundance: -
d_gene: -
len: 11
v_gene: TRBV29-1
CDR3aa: CSDSSGTQAFF
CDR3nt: TGCAGTGACTCAAGCGGGACCCAAGCTTTCTTT

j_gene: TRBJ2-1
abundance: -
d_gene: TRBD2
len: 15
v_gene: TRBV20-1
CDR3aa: CSARIAGGPRNEQFF
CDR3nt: TGCAGTGCTAGAATAGCGGGGGGGCCGCGGAATGAGCAGTTCTTC

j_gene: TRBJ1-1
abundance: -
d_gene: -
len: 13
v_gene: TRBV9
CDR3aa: CASSVERATEAFF
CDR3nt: TGTGCCAGCAGCGTAGAGAGAGCCACTGAAGCTTTCTTT

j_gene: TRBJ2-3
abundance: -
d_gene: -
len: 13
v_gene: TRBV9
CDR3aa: CASSVGRGNTQYF
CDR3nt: TGTGCCAGCAGCGTAGGGCGTGGGAATACGCAGTATTTT

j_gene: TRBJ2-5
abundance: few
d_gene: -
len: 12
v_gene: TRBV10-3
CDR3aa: CATQQEQETQYF
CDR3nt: TGTGCCACTCAACAGGAGCAAGAGACCCAGTACTTC

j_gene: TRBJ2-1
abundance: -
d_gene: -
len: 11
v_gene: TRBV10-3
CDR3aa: CAISESWEQFF
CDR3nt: TGTGCCATCAGTGAGTCTTGGGAGCAGTTCTTC

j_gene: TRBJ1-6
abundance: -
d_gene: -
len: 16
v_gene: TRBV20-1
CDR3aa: CSARGDWGAGNSPLHF
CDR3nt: TGCAGTGCTAGAGGGGACTGGGGGGCGGGAAATTCACCCCTCCACTTT

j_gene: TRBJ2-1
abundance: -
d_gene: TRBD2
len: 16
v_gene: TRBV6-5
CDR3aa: CASSSFSGGAGGEQFF
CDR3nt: TGTGCCAGCAGCTCGTTTAGCGGGGGGGCAGGAGGGGAGCAGTTCTTC

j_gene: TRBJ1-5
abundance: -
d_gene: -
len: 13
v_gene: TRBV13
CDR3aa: CASSLGQSSPQHF
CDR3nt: TGTGCCAGCAGCTTAGGACAGTCTTCGCCCCAGCATTTT

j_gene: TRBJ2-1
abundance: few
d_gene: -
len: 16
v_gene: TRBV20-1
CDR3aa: CSASSLPGGWSNEQFF
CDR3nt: TGCAGTGCTAGTTCTCTACCGGGGGGCTGGTCGAATGAGCAGTTCTTC

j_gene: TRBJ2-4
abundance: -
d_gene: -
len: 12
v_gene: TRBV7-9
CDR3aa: CASSLMPNIQYF
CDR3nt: TGTGCCAGCAGCTTAATGCCAAACATTCAGTACTTC

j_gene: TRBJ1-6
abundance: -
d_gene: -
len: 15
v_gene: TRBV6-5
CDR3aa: CASRHRPPNNSPLHF
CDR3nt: TGTGCCAGCAGACACCGCCCTCCTAATAATTCACCCCTCCACTTT

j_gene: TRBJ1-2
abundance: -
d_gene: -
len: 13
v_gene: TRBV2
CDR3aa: CATTERRFYGYTF
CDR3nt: TGTGCCACCACGGAGCGCAGGTTCTATGGCTACACCTTC

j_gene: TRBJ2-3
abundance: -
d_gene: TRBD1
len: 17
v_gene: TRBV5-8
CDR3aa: CASSLEGIGGGTDTQYF
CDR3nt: TGTGCCAGCAGCTTGGAGGGGATAGGGGGCGGCACAGATACGCAGTATTTT

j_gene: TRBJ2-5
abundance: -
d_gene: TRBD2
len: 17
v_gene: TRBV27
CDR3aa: CASSLRTSGGAPKTQYF
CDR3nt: TGTGCCAGCAGTTTGCGGACTAGCGGGGGGGCACCCAAGACCCAGTACTTC

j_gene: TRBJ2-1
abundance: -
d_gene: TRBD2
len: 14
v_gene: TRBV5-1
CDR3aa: CASTSSGAYNEQFF
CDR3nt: TGCGCCAGCACGTCTAGCGGTGCCTACAATGAGCAGTTCTTC

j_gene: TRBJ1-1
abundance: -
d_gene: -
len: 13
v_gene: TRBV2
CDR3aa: CASSVKVNTGAFF
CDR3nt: TGTGCCAGCAGTGTTAAGGTGAACACTGGAGCTTTCTTT

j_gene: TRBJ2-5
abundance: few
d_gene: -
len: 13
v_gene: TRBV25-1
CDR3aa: CASSESNLETQYF
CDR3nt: TGTGCCAGCAGTGAAAGCAATTTAGAGACCCAGTACTTC

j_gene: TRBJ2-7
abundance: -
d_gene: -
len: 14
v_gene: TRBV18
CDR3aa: CASSPPRAAYEQYF
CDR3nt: TGTGCCAGCTCACCACCTCGGGCGGCCTACGAGCAGTACTTC

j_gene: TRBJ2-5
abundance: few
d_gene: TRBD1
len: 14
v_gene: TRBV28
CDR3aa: CASSFLRGRETQYF
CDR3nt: TGTGCCAGCAGTTTCTTGAGGGGGCGGGAGACCCAGTACTTC

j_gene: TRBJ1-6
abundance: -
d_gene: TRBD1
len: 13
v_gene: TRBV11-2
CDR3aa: CASSARQGPVLHF
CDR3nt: TGTGCCAGCAGCGCTCGACAGGGACCGGTCCTCCACTTT

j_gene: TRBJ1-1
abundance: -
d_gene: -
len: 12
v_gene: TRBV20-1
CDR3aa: CSASSPDTEAFF
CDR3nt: TGCAGTGCTAGTTCTCCGGACACTGAAGCTTTCTTT

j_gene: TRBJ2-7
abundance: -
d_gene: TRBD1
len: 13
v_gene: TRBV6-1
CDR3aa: CASRWDRGAEQYF
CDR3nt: TGTGCCAGCCGTTGGGACAGGGGGGCCGAGCAGTACTTC

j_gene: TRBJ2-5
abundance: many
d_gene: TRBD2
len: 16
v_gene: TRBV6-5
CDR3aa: CASSSTGGSYQETQYF
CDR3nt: TGTGCCAGCAGTTCGACGGGGGGGTCGTACCAAGAGACCCAGTACTTC

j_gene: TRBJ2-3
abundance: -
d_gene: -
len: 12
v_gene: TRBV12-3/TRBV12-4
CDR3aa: CASTPSEDTQYF
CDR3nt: TGTGCCAGCACCCCTTCAGAAGATACGCAGTATTTT

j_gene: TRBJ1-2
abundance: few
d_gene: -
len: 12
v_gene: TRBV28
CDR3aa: CASQTNNYGYTF
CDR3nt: TGTGCCAGCCAGACAAATAACTATGGCTACACCTTC

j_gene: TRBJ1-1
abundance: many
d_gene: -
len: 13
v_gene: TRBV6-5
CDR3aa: CASSYGENTEAFF
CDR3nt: TGTGCCAGCAGTTACGGGGAGAACACTGAAGCTTTCTTT

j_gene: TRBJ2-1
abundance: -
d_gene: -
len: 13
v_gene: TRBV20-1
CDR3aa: CSARDQGGNEQFF
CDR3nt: TGCAGTGCTAGAGATCAGGGTGGCAATGAGCAGTTCTTC

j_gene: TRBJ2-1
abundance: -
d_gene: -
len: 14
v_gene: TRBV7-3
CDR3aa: CASSKSTDLNEQFF
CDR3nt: TGTGCCAGCAGTAAGTCGACAGATTTGAATGAGCAGTTCTTC